This is a list of T cell receptor beta chains from one sample in a study of blood T cells in healthy people across ages. TCRdb analysed the 5' RACE reads with MiXCR anew, one entry per CDR3 protein. The sample lists roughly 1,800,000 distinct CDR3 sequences; just under 50% were seen once. Sequenced input: blood. The receptor source for this set is a woman between 40 and 55 years old in good health. CDR3s include the opening cysteine and the closing phenylalanine or tryptophan. Size is omitted from some rows. Given values are once, few, many or a class for expanded clones.

>once|TRBV7-2|TRBJ2-1|16
CASSSARGIINNEQFF
>few|TRBV13|TRBJ2-7|14
CASSLRVQPGAQYF
>.|TRBV27|TRBJ1-2|17
CASSLSQGLGELDGYTF
>.|TRBV7-2|TRBJ1-5|14
CASSLRGVRQPQHF
>.|TRBV7-9|TRBJ2-5|14
CASSSVDSARRWYF
>.|TRBV9|TRBJ2-1|15
CASSATLVVGQAQFF
>.|TRBV28|TRBJ1-2|13
CASRGQVRYGYTF
>.|TRBV19|TRBJ1-2|20
CASSTPRTRDRAYPLYGYTF
>.|TRBV2|TRBJ2-3|18
CASKSGGATQNRPDTQYF
>.|TRBV7-9|TRBJ2-1|13
CASSPAGMHEQFF
>.|TRBV5-1|TRBJ1-2|12
CASMGGDYGYTF
>few|TRBV29-1|TRBJ2-3|13
CSVDAGLTDTQYF
>few|TRBV20-1|TRBJ2-5|17
CSARDPTGTGGGETQYF
>few|TRBV6-5|TRBJ1-6|13
CASTRQGSSPLHF
>.|TRBV19|TRBJ1-2|17
CASRKLRDSRINYGYTF
>.|TRBV6-5|TRBJ2-3|14
CASSPRDTSDTQYF
>.|TRBV7-2|TRBJ2-6|16
CAGSLGGDSGANVLTF
>.|TRBV7-9|TRBJ2-2|14
CATSPEGYTGELFF
>.|TRBV28|TRBJ1-1|12
CASLTTNTEAFF
>.|TRBV15|TRBJ2-5|15
CATSRRGTGKETQYF
>.|TRBV25-1|TRBJ2-7|14
CASSAGDLYNEQYF
>.|TRBV28|TRBJ1-2|13
CASRHRVDYGYTF
>.|TRBV6-1|TRBJ1-4|13
CASRTSTKEKLFF
>.|TRBV12-3/TRBV12-4|TRBJ2-3|18
CASSLSAGALPSTDTQYF
>.|TRBV5-1|TRBJ2-3|15
CASSPQSRRTDTQYF
>.|TRBV20-1|TRBJ2-3|16
CSAPLRRGVGTDTQYF
>.|TRBV20-1|TRBJ2-3|17
CSARDQDRGIVTDTQYF
>.|TRBV24-1|TRBJ1-2|12
CATGDSLYGYTF
>.|TRBV29-1|TRBJ2-5|13
CSVLAGINNEQYF
>.|TRBV18|TRBJ2-1|14
CASSPASSYTEQFF
>.|TRBV7-2|TRBJ2-6|16
CASSSQQGSGTNVLTF
>.|TRBV11-2|TRBJ2-5|15
CASSLGGLGKEAQYF
>.|TRBV24-1|TRBJ2-7|13
CATSGSPSYEQYF
>.|TRBV24-1|TRBJ1-2|14
CATSDSTSNYGYTF
>.|TRBV5-1|TRBJ2-6|18
CASSLGAGVVDGANVLTF
>.|TRBV4-3|.|15
CASSQTVGAYNEQYF
>.|TRBV5-1|TRBJ1-2|15
CASSLAVGTAYGYTF
>.|TRBV15|.|17
CATSRVPPKDTYNEQYF
>few|TRBV15|TRBJ2-1|17
CATSRNIKRGGFDEQFF
>once|TRBV6-2/TRBV6-3|TRBJ2-3|15
CASSYAGVATDTQYF
>.|TRBV6-2/TRBV6-3|TRBJ1-5|14
CASSFGQPLEPQHF
>.|TRBV25-1|TRBJ2-1|14
CASSDPQVYNEQFF
>.|TRBV14|TRBJ1-4|16
CASSQLSLRGKEKLFF
>.|TRBV6-6|.|15
CASRRAEGKEETQYF
>.|TRBV7-8|TRBJ2-1|16
CASSSRLAGVNIEQFF
>.|TRBV12-3/TRBV12-4|TRBJ2-3|18
CASSSGVSSCLSTDTQYF
>.|TRBV21-1|TRBJ2-1|15
CASSNWTSGDNEQFF